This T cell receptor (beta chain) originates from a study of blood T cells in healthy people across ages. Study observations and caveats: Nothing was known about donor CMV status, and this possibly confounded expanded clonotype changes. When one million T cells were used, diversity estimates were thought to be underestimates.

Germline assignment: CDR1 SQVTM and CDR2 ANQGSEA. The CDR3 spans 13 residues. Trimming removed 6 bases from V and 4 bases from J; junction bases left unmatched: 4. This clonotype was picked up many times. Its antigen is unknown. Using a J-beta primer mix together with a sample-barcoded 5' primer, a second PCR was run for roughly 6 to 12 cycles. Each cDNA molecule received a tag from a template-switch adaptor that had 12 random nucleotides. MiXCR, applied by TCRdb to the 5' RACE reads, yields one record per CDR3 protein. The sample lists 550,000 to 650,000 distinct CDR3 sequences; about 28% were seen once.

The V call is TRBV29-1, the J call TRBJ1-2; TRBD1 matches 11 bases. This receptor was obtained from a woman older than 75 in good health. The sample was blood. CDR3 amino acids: CSVRTGGTYGYTF. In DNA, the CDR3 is TGCAGCGTGAGGACAGGGGGCACCTATGGCTACACCTTC.